This T cell receptor beta chain was identified during a study of T cell repertoires in cytomegalovirus infection. Whole-study context: Shared public TCR beta signatures pointed to both CMV infection and a matching HLA type. Study-wide points: The study identified carriers of CMV plus the relevant HLA from cumulative public TCR beta family frequency.

Trimming removed 4 bases from V and 2 bases from J, with 12 bases in between. The CDR3 extends over 15 amino acids. Germline lookup yields CDR1 MDHEN and CDR2 SYDVKM. One entry per CDR3 protein, called by TCRdb with MiXCR from the reads. The table shows 310,000 or so distinct CDR3 sequences, with under 30% occurring only once. Worth noting for this clonotype: Its antigen is as yet unknown.

Sequences were obtained from PBMCs. The rearrangement uses TRBV28 and TRBJ1-3, with D possibly TRBD1 on 5 matching bases. The TCR originated in a human donor in good health (CMV status not recorded). Some clones in this sample may be carry-over from other donors' samples. The CDR3 region has the DNA TGTGCCAGCAGTTCATCCTGGGGGACTGGAAACACCATATATTTT. As protein: CASSSSWGTGNTIYF. Drawing the rest from reference TRBV28 and TRBJ1-3, the complete variable domain is DVKVTQSSRYLVKRTGEKVFLECVQDMDHENMFWYRQDPGLGLRLIYFSYDVKMKEKGDIPEGYSVSREKKERFSLILESASTNQTSMYLCASSSSWGTGNTIYFGEGSWLTVV.